The 30 T cell receptor beta chains below were found in one sample sequenced in a study of neurological immune-mediated disorders. A single record per CDR3 protein comes from TCRdb applying MiXCR to the 5' RACE reads. The sample consists of roughly 60,000 distinct CDR3 sequences, 3% to 4% of them appearing once. Sequencing was carried out using CD4+ T cells from blood. The receptors originated from a woman aged 40 to 50 with multiple sclerosis.

This clonotype was counted ten times or more. The rearrangement links TRBV9 to TRBJ2-2; no clear D gene. This CDR3 comprises 15 residues. Germline V gives CDR1 SGDLS, CDR2 YYNGEE. V lost 0 bases and J lost 3, with 9 bases in between. In nucleotides, the CDR3 is TGTGCCAGCAGCGTAGGGTACCAGTACACCGGGGAGCTGTTTTTT. It encodes CASSVGYQYTGELFF.

The chain uses TRBV2 and TRBJ1-1; 8 bases match TRBD1. CDR1 is SNHLY and CDR2 is FYNNEI in the germline V gene. The CDR3 loop spans 15 amino acids. Trimming cost V 4 bases and J 4 bases; bases outside gene matches: 8. The CDR3 is CASSAFSDRGTEAFF. In DNA, the CDR3 is TGTGCCAGCAGTGCATTTTCCGACAGGGGCACTGAAGCTTTCTTT.

This clonotype was observed many times. The J gene is TRBJ2-1, the V gene TRBV5-1, with 8 bases that match TRBD1. The CDR3 runs to 17 residues. With 5 bases clipped from V and 2 bases from J, the junction kept 12 bases outside the gene matches. Germline V gives CDR1 SGHRS, CDR2 YFSETQ. The CDR3 DNA sequence: TGCGCCAGCAGGAACGATCAGGGGGCTCGTGCCTACAATGAGCAGTTCTTC. Amino acids: CASRNDQGARAYNEQFF.

This clonotype was counted at least ten times. This chain connects TRBV12-3 or TRBV12-4 to TRBJ1-2; D uncertain. This CDR3 has 13 amino acids. With 3 bases removed from V and 6 bases from J, the gap between germline ends came to 11 bases. This CDR3 is CASSFEGVNGYTF. Written as DNA, the CDR3 is TGTGCCAGCAGTTTCGAAGGAGTGAATGGCTACACCTTC.

This clonotype has a count of ten or more. This rearrangement joins TRBV10-3 to TRBJ2-3; the D gene could be TRBD1 or TRBD2 (6 bases each). CDR3 length equals 15 residues. V gave up 1 base and J gave up 1 base, with 9 bases separating them. CDR1 ENHRY and CDR2 SYGVKD come from the germline V gene. Here the CDR3 reads CAISEYREGTDTQYF. CDR3 in DNA: TGTGCCATCAGTGAGTACAGGGAGGGCACAGATACGCAGTATTTT.

Ten or more counts support this clonotype. The chain has TRBV7-8 and TRBJ2-1; D gene ambiguous. This CDR3 is built from 14 residues. The V and J ends lost 0 bases and 10 bases respectively, with 13 bases between them. The germline CDR1 and CDR2 sequences are SGHVS and FQNEAQ. CDR3: CASSLARVAQEQFF. The CDR3 DNA is TGTGCCAGCAGCTTAGCGAGAGTTGCTCAAGAGCAGTTCTTC.

This clonotype was picked up many times. The chain is built from TRBV10-3 and TRBJ2-3; D call uncertain. V dropped 6 bases and J dropped 0 bases, with 10 bases sitting between them. Germline assignment: CDR1 ENHRY and CDR2 SYGVKD. This CDR3 is 14 amino acids long. The CDR3 DNA reads TGTGCCATCAGGTCCGTTTCTAGCACAGATACGCAGTATTTT. The encoded protein is CAIRSVSSTDTQYF.

There are many counts of this clonotype. The chain joins TRBV20-1 to TRBJ2-2; possibly TRBD1 for D (5 bases). Trimming left V 2 bases short and J 1 base short, with 11 bases between. Per germline, CDR1 DFQATT and CDR2 SNEGSKA (reference sequence). This CDR3 contains 15 residues. CDR3 nucleotide sequence: TGCAGTGCTAGAAGGACACCCTTGAACACCGGGGAGCTGTTTTTT. Translated: CSARRTPLNTGELFF.

This clonotype has at least ten counts. This chain links TRBV2 with TRBJ2-7; D call uncertain. The CDR3 consists of 11 residues. Germline V gene data show CDR1 as SNHLY and CDR2 as FYNNEI. Trimming stripped 4 bases from V and 5 bases from J, with 6 bases between. The CDR3 bases are TGTGCCAGCAGTGGACAAAACGAGCAGTACTTC. It is translated as CASSGQNEQYF.

The table lists this clonotype with many counts. V and J are TRBV6-5 and TRBJ2-2; 8 bases line up with TRBD1. This CDR3 is built from 16 residues. Unmatched junction bases numbered 13, after V lost 6 bases and J lost 7 bases. The V gene's germline CDR1 is MNHEY and CDR2 SVGAGI. The CDR3 bases are TGTGCCAGCAGAGAAACCGGGACAGGTCGGGGCGGGGAGCTGTTTTTT. This codes for CASRETGTGRGGELFF.

This clonotype showed up many times. This chain uses TRBV29-1 with TRBJ1-5; D perhaps matches TRBD1 (5 bases). Looked up from germline, CDR1 is SQVTM and CDR2 is ANQGSEA. The V and J ends lost 7 bases and 1 base respectively, with 14 bases between them. This CDR3 spans 14 amino acids. The CDR3 spells CSAVTGWSNQPQHF. The CDR3 DNA follows: TGCAGCGCAGTAACAGGTTGGAGCAATCAGCCCCAGCATTTT.

Many counts were recorded for this clonotype. The CDR3 loop reads CASTRFRGQDRVDYGYTF. For the CDR3, the DNA is TGTGCCAGCACCCGGTTCAGGGGACAGGACAGGGTCGACTATGGCTACACCTTC. The V and J genes are TRBV6-6 and TRBJ1-2, with TRBD1 matching 8 bases. The CDR3 covers 18 residues. The germline V gene has CDR1 MNHNY and CDR2 SVGAGI (reference sequence). Trimming at V came to 7 bases and at J to 3 bases, leaving 19 bases not matched to a gene.

This clonotype was observed many times. The CDR3 sequence is CASSLAVGETQYF. For the CDR3, the DNA is TGCGCCAGCAGCTTGGCGGTAGGGGAGACCCAGTACTTC. The rearrangement links TRBV5-1 to TRBJ2-5; no clear D gene. This CDR3 spans 13 amino acids. The germline V gene has CDR1 SGHRS and CDR2 YFSETQ. V was shortened by 0 bases and J by 5 bases, with 8 bases between the two germline ends.

This clonotype was seen many times. J is TRBJ2-1 and V is TRBV18; 9 bases are shared with TRBD1. Trimming removed 5 bases from V and 4 bases from J; junction bases left unmatched: 6. The CDR3 extends over 15 amino acids. The germline gives CDR1 KGHSH, CDR2 LQKENI. CDR3 DNA sequence: TGTGCCAGCTCATCCCGAGGGACAGGGTACAATGAGCAGTTCTTC. Amino acids: CASSSRGTGYNEQFF.

This clonotype has ten or more counts. This chain joins TRBV12-3 or TRBV12-4 and TRBJ2-1; perhaps D is TRBD1 or TRBD2 (5 bases each). Trimming pared 6 bases from V and 6 bases from J, leaving 9 bases between. The CDR3 covers 12 residues. The CDR3 nucleotides are TGTGCCAGCAGGGTGGGACGCAATGAGCAGTTCTTC. The encoded protein is CASRVGRNEQFF.

This clonotype was recorded at least ten times. CDR3 nucleotide sequence: TGCAGTGCTAGAGCATTGAGGGGACAGGGAACAGCTGGGGCCAACGTCCTGACTTTC. Its protein product is CSARALRGQGTAGANVLTF. The J gene is TRBJ2-6, the V gene TRBV20-1; the match to TRBD1 covers 9 bases. Germline trimming cut 1 base from V and 2 bases from J; bases unmatched to any gene: 12. The germline gives CDR1 DFQATT, CDR2 SNEGSKA (reference sequence). The CDR3 loop spans 19 amino acids.

The sample holds many counts of this clonotype. This rearrangement joins TRBV5-1 to TRBJ1-2; 7 bases fit TRBD1. This CDR3 spans 17 amino acids. Trimming at V came to 5 bases and at J to 5 bases, leaving 18 bases not matched to a gene. Germline loops: CDR1 SGHRS, CDR2 YFSETQ. Here the CDR3 DNA reads TGCGCCAGCAGGCGAACCCCTACGGGACAGCTCGGGTATGGCTACACCTTC. This encodes CASRRTPTGQLGYGYTF.

In its sample, this clonotype was seen many times. The gene calls are TRBV5-6 and TRBJ1-1; 8 bases are a match to TRBD1. The germline gives CDR1 SGHDT, CDR2 YYEEEE. The CDR3 extends over 18 amino acids. Trimming took 1 base from V and 2 from J; bases not matched to a gene: 13. CDR3: CASSLSPWTGSRNTEAFF. The CDR3 DNA sequence: TGTGCCAGCAGCTTGTCCCCGTGGACAGGGAGTCGTAACACTGAAGCTTTCTTT. Full variable domain (rest looked up from reference TRBV5-6 and TRBJ1-1): DAGVTQSPTHLIKTRGQQVTLRCSPKSGHDTVSWYQQALGQGPQFIFQYYEEEERQRGNFPDRFSGHQFPNYSSELNVNALLLGDSALYLCASSLSPWTGSRNTEAFFGQGTRLTVV.

The table lists this clonotype with many counts. The rearrangement joins TRBV5-1 to TRBJ1-6; 8 bases line up with TRBD1. Per the germline V gene, CDR1 is SGHRS and CDR2 is YFSETQ. V dropped 4 bases and J dropped 8; count of bases not matched to a gene: 5. CDR3 length: 14 amino acids. The CDR3 DNA reads as TGCGCCAGCAGCCCTCAGGGGGCGGATTCACCCCTCCACTTT. This codes for CASSPQGADSPLHF.

This clonotype was detected ten times or more. The V and J genes are TRBV5-1 and TRBJ2-3; 12 nucleotides match TRBD2. The germline V gene has CDR1 SGHRS and CDR2 YFSETQ. CDR3 size: 18 residues. Germline trimming cut 0 bases from V and 4 bases from J; bases unmatched to any gene: 9. The CDR3 reads CASSLVSLLAGGPDTQYF. The CDR3 DNA reads TGCGCCAGCAGCTTGGTCTCCCTCCTAGCGGGGGGGCCAGATACGCAGTATTTT.

This clonotype was recorded at least ten times. The J gene is TRBJ2-6, the V gene TRBV5-1, with TRBD1 matching 9 bases. Losses at the gene ends were 0 bases for V and 4 bases for J; bases not matched to a gene: 5. The V gene's germline CDR1 is SGHRS and CDR2 YFSETQ. The length of the CDR3 is 17 residues. The CDR3 loop is CASSLGRTGAGANVLTF. The DNA for the CDR3 is TGCGCCAGCAGCTTGGGGCGGACAGGGGCCGGGGCCAACGTCCTGACTTTC. The full variable domain, completed using reference TRBV5-1 and TRBJ2-6, is KAGVTQTPRYLIKTRGQQVTLSCSPISGHRSVSWYQQTPGQGLQFLFEYFSETQRNKGNFPGRFSGRQFSNSRSEMNVSTLELGDSALYLCASSLGRTGAGANVLTFGAGSRLTVL.

The chain is built from TRBV20-1 and TRBJ2-3; tentatively, D is TRBD1 or TRBD2 (5 bases each). CDR3 length equals 14 residues. Germline CDR1 and CDR2: DFQATT and SNEGSKA (reference sequence). Trimming took off 7 bases at V and 6 bases at J, with 20 bases between the two ends. The CDR3 reads CSVSRGQIGDTQYF. DNA of the CDR3: TGCAGTGTGTCCCGGGGCCAGATTGGGGATACGCAGTATTTT.

Ten or more counts support this clonotype. The chain combines TRBV24-1 with TRBJ1-2, with no clear D. The CDR3 totals 15 residues. Germline-derived CDR1 and CDR2 are KGHDR and SFDVKD. V lost 3 bases and J lost 11, with 21 bases in between. The CDR3 region has the DNA TGTGCCACCAGTGATACCCGCCTTGGAGCAGTCCAGTACACCTTC. This encodes CATSDTRLGAVQYTF.

This clonotype was detected a few times. The chain has TRBV30 and TRBJ1-2, with 7 bases that match TRBD1. Per the germline V gene, CDR1 is GTSNPN and CDR2 is SVGIG (reference sequence). J gave up 3 bases and V 5 bases, and 3 bases lay outside the gene matches. This CDR3 has 12 amino acids. The CDR3 bases are TGTGCCTGGGACAGGGATCACTATGGCTACACCTTC. Translation: CAWDRDHYGYTF.

This clonotype came up many times. V and J are TRBV5-4 and TRBJ2-5; D perhaps matches TRBD2 (5 bases). V gave up 4 bases and J gave up 2 bases, with 15 bases separating them. Per germline, CDR1 SGHNT and CDR2 YYREEE (reference sequence). The CDR3 consists of 15 residues. The CDR3 nucleotides are TGTGCCAGCAGCCTCCGGGCCAGAGGGCAAGAGACCCAGTACTTC. Translated: CASSLRARGQETQYF.

The table lists this clonotype with many counts. This chain connects TRBV6-2 or TRBV6-3 to TRBJ2-2, with 9 bases matching TRBD2. The V gene's germline CDR1 is MNHEY and CDR2 SVGEGT. The CDR3 has 14 residues. V gave up 3 bases and J gave up 5 bases; unmatched junction bases: 1. DNA of the CDR3: TGTGCCAGCAGTTATCTAGCGGGGACCGGGGAGCTGTTTTTT. Amino acids: CASSYLAGTGELFF.

This clonotype was found many times. DNA for the CDR3: TGTGCCAGCAGTTTATCGTACCGGAGGACTAGCGGTCTCCTAGGCTACGAGCAGTACTTC. Encoded protein: CASSLSYRRTSGLLGYEQYF. This sequence joins TRBV27 and TRBJ2-7, with 10 bases that match TRBD2. V was pared by 0 bases and J by 3 bases, with 17 bases of the junction left unmatched. CDR3 length: 20 amino acids. CDR1 is MNHEY and CDR2 is SMNVEV in the germline V gene (reference sequence).

This clonotype was seen only a few times. The chain uses TRBV20-1 and TRBJ2-6; D gene unclear. Trimming shortened V by 4 bases and J by 0 bases, and 10 bases separated the two germline ends. This CDR3 contains 15 residues. Germline V gene data show CDR1 as DFQATT and CDR2 as SNEGSKA (reference sequence). CDR3 sequence reads: CSATYVSSGANVLTF. The CDR3 DNA reads as TGCAGTGCTACGTACGTGAGCTCTGGGGCCAACGTCCTGACTTTC.

This clonotype was counted at least ten times. This chain connects TRBV10-3 to TRBJ2-1, with D hard to call. This CDR3 region has 12 residues. V was trimmed by 2 bases and J by 4 bases, leaving 3 bases between them. Germline V gene lookup returns CDR1 ENHRY and CDR2 SYGVKD. CDR3 nucleotide sequence: TGTGCCATCAGTGAGGAGTACAATGAGCAGTTCTTC. This sequence encodes CAISEEYNEQFF.

Many counts were recorded for this clonotype. The V and J genes are TRBV21-1 and TRBJ2-5; no DNA check was done on the table's D call, TRBD2. TRBV21-1 is reported as a pseudogene. The CDR3 has 15 residues. The CDR3 coding sequence is TGTGCCAGCAGCGACCGGGCCCCCCGGGGGGAGACCCAGTACTTC. Translated, it gives CASSDRAPRGETQYF.